A single sample is the source of the 11 T cell receptor beta chains below, sequenced in a study of cytomegalovirus exposure and HLA in healthy donors. Vbeta (60) and Jbeta (13) primers were used in the PCR. Method: immunoSEQ multiplex PCR; TCRdb's copy keeps in-frame clones and lacks some. The repertoire has under 250,000 clones, roughly 72% of them found once; the top ten carry about 1.9%. The source material was PBMCs. The source is a man aged 25 to 40 in good health and CMV-seronegative.

V gene TRBV5-6 combines with J gene TRBJ2-7, with D hard to call. From germline, CDR1 is SGHDT and CDR2 YYEEEE. The CDR3 has 12 residues. V lost 4 bases and J lost 4, with 9 bases in between. CDR3 coding DNA: TGTGCCAGCAGCGACGAGGCTTACGAGCAGTACTTC. Its translation: CASSDEAYEQYF.

As regards this clone: Possible read error: a much larger clone is one base away. V is TRBV4-1 and J is TRBJ1-1; 8 nucleotides agree with TRBD1. V dropped 3 bases and J dropped 3; count of bases not matched to a gene: 6. The CDR3 runs to 15 residues. The germline V gene has CDR1 MGHRA and CDR2 YSYEKL. The CDR3 sequence: CASSQIQGEDTEAFF. DNA for the CDR3: TGCGCCAGCAGCCAGATACAGGGGGAAGACACTGAAGCTTTCTTT.

The chain links TRBV5-1 to TRBJ2-7; 15 bases align to TRBD2. The length of the CDR3 is 15 residues. From germline, CDR1 is SGHRS and CDR2 YFSETQ. The ends lost 7 bases at V and 5 bases at J; junction bases unmatched: 7. CDR3 DNA sequence: TGCGCCAGCCGTTTGGGACTAGCGGGAGGTAACGAGCAGTACTTC. Residues: CASRLGLAGGNEQYF.

The chain recombines TRBV10-1 with TRBJ1-5; D call uncertain. The germline V and J ends were trimmed by 3 bases and 0 bases, with 6 bases remaining between them. In germline, CDR1 is WNHNN, CDR2 SYGVQD (reference sequence). The CDR3 length is 14 residues. The CDR3 DNA follows: TGCGCCAGCAGTGAAGCAAGTAGCAATCAGCCCCAGCATTTT. This translates into CASSEASSNQPQHF.

The rearrangement links TRBV19 to TRBJ2-1; tentatively, D is TRBD1 (5 bases). The CDR3 is 13 amino acids. The germline CDR1 and CDR2 sequences are LNHDA and SQIVND (reference sequence). Trimming pared 2 bases from V and 3 bases from J, leaving 5 bases between. DNA for the CDR3: TGTGCCAGTAGTATACAGGGCTACAATGAGCAGTTCTTC. This encodes CASSIQGYNEQFF. Supplemented by reference TRBV19 and TRBJ2-1, the full variable domain reads DGGITQSPKYLFRKEGQNVTLSCEQNLNHDAMYWYRQDPGQGLRLIYYSQIVNDFQKGDIAEGYSVSREKKESFPLTVTSAQKNPTAFYLCASSIQGYNEQFFGPGTRLTVL.

This clone came up a few times. The chain is built from TRBV28 and TRBJ2-3, with 7 bases identical to TRBD1. This CDR3 contains 14 residues. The germline gives CDR1 MDHEN, CDR2 SYDVKM. V shed 7 bases, J shed 8 bases, and the junction held 12 bases outside the gene matches. This CDR3 reads CASKKGRGYPTQYF. DNA for the CDR3: TGTGCCAGCAAGAAGGGCAGGGGGTACCCTACGCAGTATTTT.

This chain links TRBV9 with TRBJ2-5, with 7 nucleotides matching TRBD1. Germline CDR1 reads SGDLS; CDR2 reads YYNGEE. The CDR3 sequence is 14 residues long. J lost 2 bases, V lost 3 bases, and 4 bases had no gene match. Here the CDR3 reads CASSAWGQQETQYF. DNA of the CDR3: TGTGCCAGCAGCGCTTGGGGACAGCAAGAGACCCAGTACTTC.

The rearrangement joins TRBV10-1 to TRBJ2-1; TRBD2 matches 11 bases. This CDR3 contains 13 residues. Germline CDR1 and CDR2: WNHNN and SYGVQD (reference sequence). J gave up 7 bases and V 8 bases, and 4 bases lay outside the gene matches. CDR3: CASAPSGRNEQFF. The CDR3 DNA follows: TGCGCCAGCGCCCCTAGCGGGAGGAATGAGCAGTTCTTC.

V gene TRBV5-1 combines with J gene TRBJ1-1, with 8 bases matching TRBD1. Germline V CDR1 and CDR2: SGHRS, YFSETQ. V trimming: 1 base; J trimming: 4 bases; junction bases outside the gene matches: 6. This CDR3 contains 15 residues. CDR3 loop: CASSLQGAGVTEAFF. In nucleotides, the CDR3 is TGCGCCAGCAGCTTGCAGGGGGCGGGGGTCACTGAAGCTTTCTTT. Looking up the rest from reference TRBV5-1 and TRBJ1-1 gives the full variable domain: KAGVTQTPRYLIKTRGQQVTLSCSPISGHRSVSWYQQTPGQGLQFLFEYFSETQRNKGNFPGRFSGRQFSNSRSEMNVSTLELGDSALYLCASSLQGAGVTEAFFGQGTRLTVV.

This clone has a handful of counts. The chain has TRBV19 and TRBJ1-1, with D perhaps matching TRBD1 (6 bases). Germline V gene lookup returns CDR1 LNHDA and CDR2 SQIVND (reference sequence). V was clipped by 0 bases and J by 4 bases, with 6 bases between them. There are 13 residues in the CDR3. The CDR3 nucleotides read TGTGCCAGTAGTATAGACAGGGGCACTGAAGCTTTCTTT. Translating it yields CASSIDRGTEAFF.

The chain links TRBV6-6 to TRBJ2-1; D is unresolved. Per the germline V gene, CDR1 is MNHNY and CDR2 is SVGAGI (reference sequence). V dropped 5 bases and J dropped 0 bases, with 14 bases sitting between them. The CDR3 is made up of 16 amino acids. CDR3 DNA sequence: TGTGCCAGCAGTGTCTACCCTATGAGCTCCTACAATGAGCAGTTCTTC. This sequence encodes CASSVYPMSSYNEQFF.